These 30 T cell receptor beta chains share one sample of origin, sequenced in a study of graft-versus-host responses after intestinal transplantation (dated by TCRdb to the early 2020s). The method behind the library was the immunoSEQ multiplex PCR assay. TCRdb retrieved this table from immuneACCESS and kept in-frame rearrangements only. Not all clones are present; in checked studies, unresolved V genes account for under half, and no reason is known for the remainder. This sample gives some 14,000 clones in total; approximately 89% of them show up just once. The biggest ten clones account for 6% to 8.5% of the sample. The sample was bone marrow, taken less than 130 days after intestinal transplantation. These TCRs come from a human patient who received an intestinal transplant, so some T cells may come from the graft donor.

The chain is built from TRBV5-1 and TRBJ1-2, with D maybe TRBD1 (5 bases). CDR1 and CDR2 (germline): SGHRS, YFSETQ. This CDR3 is 13 amino acids long. Trimming removed 0 bases at V and 7 bases at J, with 10 bases between. CDR3 amino acids: CASSLGPRGGYTF. DNA of the CDR3: TGCGCCAGCAGCTTGGGTCCGAGGGGTGGCTACACCTTC. The full variable domain, its missing parts supplied by reference TRBV5-1 and TRBJ1-2, is KAGVTQTPRYLIKTRGQQVTLSCSPISGHRSVSWYQQTPGQGLQFLFEYFSETQRNKGNFPGRFSGRQFSNSRSEMNVSTLELGDSALYLCASSLGPRGGYTFGSGTRLTVV.

Comments on this clone: The same CDR3 is also encoded by other DNA sequences in this sample. The genes are TRBV14 and TRBJ2-5; 11 positions match TRBD2. The germline V gene encodes CDR1 SGHDN and CDR2 FVKESK. The trim removed 1 base at V and 5 bases at J, leaving 9 bases unmatched. This CDR3 has 17 amino acids. CDR3 DNA: TGTGCCAGCAGCCAAGGGGGACTAGCGGCCTTTTGGGAGACCCAGTACTTC. This encodes CASSQGGLAAFWETQYF.

This clone was seen more than once but under ten times. The chain combines TRBV4-1 with TRBJ2-7, with D maybe TRBD1 (6 bases). Germline loops: CDR1 MGHRA, CDR2 YSYEKL. The CDR3 runs to 15 residues. V was shortened by 0 bases and J by 5 bases, with 14 bases between the two germline ends. For the CDR3, the DNA is TGCGCCAGCAGCCAAGATTCATTGCGACAGGACGAGCAGTACTTC. This translates into CASSQDSLRQDEQYF.

The chain couples TRBV15 to TRBJ1-4; the D gene is possibly TRBD1 (5 bases). Germline CDR1 LNHNV, CDR2 YYDKDF (reference sequence). The CDR3 contains 13 residues. The V end lost 0 bases, the J end lost 9 bases, and 8 bases lay between the germline ends. The CDR3 nucleotides are TGTGCCACCAGCAGAGAGAGACAGAAAAAACTGTTTTTT. Translating gives CATSRERQKKLFF.

The genes are TRBV28 and TRBJ1-2; TRBD1 is a possible D gene (5 bases). Looked up from germline, CDR1 is MDHEN and CDR2 is SYDVKM. Trimming stripped 5 bases from V and 8 bases from J, with 6 bases between. This CDR3 comprises 10 residues. The CDR3 here is CASSRGGYTF. In DNA form, the CDR3 reads TGTGCCAGCAGTAGGGGAGGCTACACCTTC.

The rearrangement links TRBV7-2 to TRBJ2-1, with D unresolved. V gave up 1 base and J gave up 3 bases, with 4 bases separating them. This CDR3 has 13 residues. Per the germline V gene, CDR1 is SGHTA and CDR2 is FQGNSA. CDR3 sequence (DNA): TGTGCCAGCAGCTTAGGATACTACAATGAGCAGTTCTTC. Its translation: CASSLGYYNEQFF.

V usage is TRBV7-9 and J usage is TRBJ1-2; D might be TRBD1 (6 bases). Germline V lookup: CDR1 SEHNR, CDR2 FQNEAQ (reference sequence). The CDR3 consists of 11 residues. V shed 3 bases and J shed 12 bases, with 11 bases lying between them. CDR3 sequence: CASSLGHLDTF. The CDR3 DNA reads TGTGCCAGCAGCTTGGGACATCTTGACACCTTC.

The chain couples TRBV5-5 to TRBJ1-6, with TRBD1 matching 12 bases. V shed 4 bases and J 10 bases; nucleotides not matched to a gene: 6. The germline CDR1 and CDR2 sequences are SGHKS and YYEKEE (reference sequence). There are 15 residues in the CDR3. CDR3 sequence reads: CASSGRDRGRSPLHF. In DNA, the CDR3 is TGTGCCAGCAGCGGACGGGACAGGGGGCGGTCACCCCTCCACTTT.

V and J are TRBV7-3 and TRBJ2-3; 9 bases are a match to TRBD2. The ends lost 5 bases at V and 4 bases at J; junction bases unmatched: 19. The CDR3 has 19 residues. CDR1 and CDR2 from the germline V gene are SGHTA and FQGTGA. The CDR3 region has the DNA TGTGCCAGCAGCCCCGGTTTAGCGGGAGAAGAAAATTCCCCAGATACGCAGTATTTT. Amino acids: CASSPGLAGEENSPDTQYF.

J is TRBJ2-7 and V is TRBV6-4; D gene unclear. This CDR3 has 15 amino acids. Trimming removed 3 bases at V and 0 bases at J, with 12 bases between. Germline V gives CDR1 MRHNA, CDR2 SNTAGT. The CDR3 sequence is CASSEAGDNSYEQYF. CDR3 nucleotides: TGTGCCAGCAGTGAAGCAGGAGACAACTCCTACGAGCAGTACTTC.

The chain couples TRBV5-6 to TRBJ2-3, with 16 bases that match TRBD2. The CDR3 sequence is 16 residues long. V gave up 2 bases and J gave up 9 bases; unmatched junction bases: 6. Looked up from germline, CDR1 is SGHDT and CDR2 is YYEEEE. Here the CDR3 reads CASSFGGLAGGLTQYF. The CDR3 DNA follows: TGTGCCAGCAGCTTTGGGGGACTAGCGGGAGGGTTGACGCAGTATTTT. Full variable domain (rest looked up from reference TRBV5-6 and TRBJ2-3): DAGVTQSPTHLIKTRGQQVTLRCSPKSGHDTVSWYQQALGQGPQFIFQYYEEEERQRGNFPDRFSGHQFPNYSSELNVNALLLGDSALYLCASSFGGLAGGLTQYFGPGTRLTVL.

V and J are TRBV7-6 and TRBJ2-5, with TRBD2 matching 12 bases. With the DNA end fitting TRBJ2-7 better, the J assignment may be wrong. Germline lookup yields CDR1 SGHVS and CDR2 FNYEAQ. The CDR3 contains 15 residues. CDR3 bases: TGTGCCAGCAGCCCGACTAGCGGGAGTTTCCACGAGCAGTACTTC. Translated: CASSPTSGSFHEQYF.

This clone was seen a single time. The chain is built from TRBV10-3 and TRBJ1-1, with D possibly matching TRBD1 (5 bases). CDR1 and CDR2 from the germline V gene are ENHRY and SYGVKD. Trimming pared 7 bases from V and 4 bases from J, leaving 13 bases between. This CDR3 region has 13 residues. The CDR3 nucleotides are TGTGCCATCAACCAGGGAGGAGGCACTGAAGCTTTCTTT. Translated, it gives CAINQGGGTEAFF.

V gene TRBV6-5 combines with J gene TRBJ2-1, with D maybe TRBD2 (5 bases). The CDR3 totals 11 residues. Trimming removed 6 bases from V and 7 bases from J, with 7 bases in between. CDR1 MNHEY and CDR2 SVGAGI come from the germline V gene. In nucleotides, the CDR3 is TGTGCCAGCAGCCTAGCTAATGAGCAGTTCTTC. It specifies CASSLANEQFF.

This clone was seen just once. The chain couples TRBV13 to TRBJ2-7; 12 bases fit TRBD2. Per the germline V gene, CDR1 is PRHDT and CDR2 is FYEKMQ (reference sequence). This CDR3 is built from 18 residues. The J segment lost 1 base and the V segment lost 4 bases, leaving 11 bases of the junction unmatched. CDR3 bases: TGTGCCAGCAGCTCCGAAGGACTAGCGGGAAGGAAATCCTACGAGCAGTACTTC. Its protein is CASSSEGLAGRKSYEQYF.

J is TRBJ2-7 and V is TRBV5-5, with D perhaps TRBD2 (7 bases). The germline CDR1 and CDR2 sequences are SGHKS and YYEKEE (reference sequence). The CDR3 loop spans 14 amino acids. The V end lost 4 bases, the J end lost 3 bases, and 14 bases lay between the germline ends. Here the CDR3 DNA reads TGTGCCAGCAGCATGGGGGGGGCTGGCTACGAGCAGTACTTC. Its translation is CASSMGGAGYEQYF.

A word on this clone: One junction end does not reproduce the germline sequence, and a read error may be involved. This chain connects TRBV6-1 to TRBJ2-2, with TRBD1 as a possible D gene (6 bases). CDR3 length: 13 residues. The germline V gene has CDR1 MNHNS and CDR2 SASEGT. The CDR3 spells CASREAGAGELFF. The CDR3 coding sequence is TGTGCCAGCAGAGAAGCAGGGGCCGGGGAGCTGTTTTTT.

The rearrangement links TRBV7-2 to TRBJ2-1, with TRBD1 identical over 7 bases. Germline CDR1 reads SGHTA; CDR2 reads FQGNSA. With 5 bases clipped from V and 6 bases from J, the junction kept 4 bases outside the gene matches. This CDR3 spans 13 amino acids. The CDR3 coding sequence is TGTGCCAGCAGCCAAACAGGGGTCAATGAGCAGTTCTTC. Protein: CASSQTGVNEQFF.

The V gene is TRBV5-8, the J gene TRBJ1-1; D is ambiguous. The ends were cut back, 3 bases at V and 4 bases at J, with 7 bases in the middle. CDR3 size: 12 residues. Germline assignment: CDR1 SGHTS and CDR2 YDEGEE. Written as DNA, the CDR3 is TGTGCCAGCAGCTCGCTACTCACTGAAGCTTTCTTT. Translation gives CASSSLLTEAFF.

The rearrangement links TRBV21-1 to TRBJ2-7; TRBD2 is the table's D call and was not checked against the DNA. TRBV21-1 constitutes a pseudogene. This CDR3 has 12 residues. The DNA of the CDR3 is TGTGCCAGCAGCAAAAGTAGCTACGAGCAGTACTTC. Encoded protein: CASSKSSYEQYF.

This clone was recorded only once. The V call is TRBV28, the J call TRBJ2-7, with D unresolved. Germline assignment: CDR1 MDHEN and CDR2 SYDVKM. V was shortened by 3 bases and J by 2 bases, with 11 bases between the two germline ends. This CDR3 has 14 residues. CDR3 nucleotide sequence: TGTGCCAGCAGTTTCAACACAGCCGCCTACGAGCAGTACTTC. Amino acids: CASSFNTAAYEQYF.

This clone has more than one count but fewer than ten. Other DNA sequences in the sample encode the same CDR3. CDR3 protein: CASSLVRGETQYF. For the CDR3, the DNA is TGTGCCAGCAGCTTAGTACGGGGGGAGACCCAGTACTTC. This sequence joins TRBV7-2 and TRBJ2-5, with D possibly matching TRBD2 (6 bases). CDR1 and CDR2 (germline): SGHTA, FQGNSA. V was pared by 1 base and J by 5 bases, with 8 bases between. The CDR3 has 13 residues.

This rearrangement joins TRBV6-5 to TRBJ1-2, with TRBD1 as a possible D gene (6 bases). The CDR3 has 13 amino acids. V was cut by 0 bases and J by 5 bases, with 7 bases left in between. CDR1 is MNHEY, CDR2 SVGAGI, per germline. The CDR3 region has the DNA TGTGCCAGCAGTTACTCCACAGGGTATGGCTACACCTTC. It translates to CASSYSTGYGYTF.

This clone turned up a few times. The V and J genes are TRBV27 and TRBJ2-3, with 8 bases identical to TRBD1. CDR3 length: 15 amino acids. V lost 4 bases, J lost 3 bases, and 6 bases stayed unmatched. Germline V lookup: CDR1 MNHEY, CDR2 SMNVEV (reference sequence). CDR3 in amino acids: CASSSRQGRTDTQYF. The CDR3 bases are TGTGCCAGCAGTTCCCGACAGGGGCGGACAGATACGCAGTATTTT.

This clone showed up just a few times. CDR3 nucleotides: TGTGCCAGCAGTGAATATGGATACGAGCAGTACTTC. This codes for CASSEYGYEQYF. This chain uses TRBV6-5 with TRBJ2-7; unclear D gene. Germline CDR1 is MNHEY and CDR2 is SVGAGI. Trimming took 5 bases from V and 4 from J, leaving 9 bases between them. The CDR3 has 12 amino acids.

This chain joins TRBV27 and TRBJ2-3; D remains unclear. Germline V lookup: CDR1 MNHEY, CDR2 SMNVEV (reference sequence). V was clipped by 6 bases and J by 2 bases, with 3 bases between them. The CDR3 loop spans 11 amino acids. As DNA, the CDR3 is TGTGCCAGCAGACTCACAGATACGCAGTATTTT. Residues: CASRLTDTQYF.

This clone has a handful of counts. CDR3 loop: CATSRGMGPGLGSYNEQFF. CDR3 nucleotides: TGTGCCACCAGCAGGGGGATGGGTCCCGGGTTGGGCTCCTACAATGAGCAGTTCTTC. The chain links TRBV15 to TRBJ2-1; D is unclear. The ends were cut back, 3 bases at V and 0 bases at J, with 21 bases in the middle. Looked up from germline, CDR1 is LNHNV and CDR2 is YYDKDF (reference sequence). The CDR3 covers 19 residues.

This clone came up once. The chain has TRBV9 and TRBJ1-2; D not resolved. V dropped 0 bases and J dropped 0 bases, with 12 bases sitting between them. CDR3 size: 16 residues. Germline lookup yields CDR1 SGDLS and CDR2 YYNGEE. This chain's CDR3 is CASSVDPGRANYGYTF. DNA of the CDR3: TGTGCCAGCAGCGTAGACCCGGGGAGGGCTAACTATGGCTACACCTTC.

V and J are TRBV9 and TRBJ1-2; no firm D call. Germline CDR1 reads SGDLS; CDR2 reads YYNGEE. This CDR3 has 14 amino acids. V was shortened by 1 base and J by 3 bases, with 10 bases between the two germline ends. CDR3 coding DNA: TGTGCCAGCAGCGTAAGCGTGGGAGACTATGGCTACACCTTC. It specifies CASSVSVGDYGYTF. Full variable domain (outside the CDR3, taken from reference TRBV9 and TRBJ1-2): DSGVTQTPKHLITATGQRVTLRCSPRSGDLSVYWYQQSLDQGLQFLIQYYNGEERAKGNILERFSAQQFPDLHSELNLSSLELGDSALYFCASSVSVGDYGYTFGSGTRLTVV.

V usage is TRBV28 and J usage is TRBJ1-4, with D uncertain. Germline V CDR1 and CDR2: MDHEN, SYDVKM. The ends were cut back, 6 bases at V and 7 bases at J, with 9 bases in the middle. The CDR3 is 12 residues long. CDR3 bases: TGTGCCAGCAGGGACCCTCGTGAAAAACTGTTTTTT. Its protein is CASRDPREKLFF.